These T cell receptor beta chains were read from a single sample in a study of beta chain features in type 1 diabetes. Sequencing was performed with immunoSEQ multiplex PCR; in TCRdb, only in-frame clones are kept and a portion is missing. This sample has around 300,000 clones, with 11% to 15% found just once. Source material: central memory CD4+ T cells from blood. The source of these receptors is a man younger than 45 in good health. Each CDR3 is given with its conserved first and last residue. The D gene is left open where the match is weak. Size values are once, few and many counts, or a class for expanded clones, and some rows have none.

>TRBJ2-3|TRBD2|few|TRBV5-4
TGTGCCAGCAGCATCCGGACAATCTGGCGGGGGGGCACAGATACGCAGTATTTT
CASSIRTIWRGGTDTQYF
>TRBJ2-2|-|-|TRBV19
TGTGCCAGTAGTATGCGGGGCCCCGGGGAGCTGTTTTTT
CASSMRGPGELFF
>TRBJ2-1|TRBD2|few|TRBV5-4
TGTGCCAGCAGCTTGCTAGCGGGTACAAGTGAGCAGTTCTTC
CASSLLAGTSEQFF
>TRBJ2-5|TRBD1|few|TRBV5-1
TGCGCCAGCAGCTCAACAGGGGGTGTGGACGAGACCCAGTACTTC
CASSSTGGVDETQYF
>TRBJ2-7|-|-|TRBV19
TGTGCCAGTAGTTTGGACAGCTACGAGCAGTACTTC
CASSLDSYEQYF
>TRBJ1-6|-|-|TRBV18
TGTGCCAGCTCACCATCCTTAAACTTGGGATATAATTCACCCCTCCACTTT
CASSPSLNLGYNSPLHF
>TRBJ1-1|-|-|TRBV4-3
TGCGCCAGCAGCCAAGATTATGGGAAGAACACTGAAGCTTTCTTT
CASSQDYGKNTEAFF
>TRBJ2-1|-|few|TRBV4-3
TGCGCCAGCAGCCAAGAGCGGCGATCCCCCTACAATGAGCAGTTCTTC
CASSQERRSPYNEQFF
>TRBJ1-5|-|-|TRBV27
TGTGCCAGCAATAAAGGAAGTAGGCTTGGTAGCAATCAGCCCCAGCATTTT
CASNKGSRLGSNQPQHF
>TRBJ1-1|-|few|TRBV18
TGTGCCAGCTTAGTCCAGAAGAACACTGAAGCTTTCTTT
CASLVQKNTEAFF
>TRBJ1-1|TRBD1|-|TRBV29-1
TGCAGCGCCCGCAAGCAGGGGGACACTGAAGCTTTCTTT
CSARKQGDTEAFF
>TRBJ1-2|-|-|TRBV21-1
TGTGCCAGCAGCTGCAAACCCAACTATGGCTACACCTTC
CASSCKPNYGYTF
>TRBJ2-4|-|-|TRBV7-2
TGTGCCAGCAGCCTAGGGCAGGTCCGGGCCGACATTCAGTACTTC
CASSLGQVRADIQYF
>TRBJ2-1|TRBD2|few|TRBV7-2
TGTGCCAGCAGCCGAGCGGGAACTAGCGACCATGAGCAGTTCTTC
CASSRAGTSDHEQFF
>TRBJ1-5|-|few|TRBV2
TGTGCCAGCGGGGGGGGGTCTAACAATCAGCCCCAGCATTTT
CASGGGSNNQPQHF
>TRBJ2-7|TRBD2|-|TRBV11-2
TGTGCCAGCAGCTTACTCCTAGCGGGGGCCGTAGGCGAGCAGTACTTC
CASSLLLAGAVGEQYF
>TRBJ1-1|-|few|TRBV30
TGTGCCTGGAGTGGACCCCCCCGGGGGAACACTGAAGCTTTCTTT
CAWSGPPRGNTEAFF
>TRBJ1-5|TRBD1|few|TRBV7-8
TGTGCCAGCAGCCGGATTACAGGGGGGGGTCAGCCCCAGCATTTT
CASSRITGGGQPQHF
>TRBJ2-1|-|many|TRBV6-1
TGTGCCAGCAGTGAATCGACGGGCCGTCACAATGAGCAGTTCTTC
CASSESTGRHNEQFF
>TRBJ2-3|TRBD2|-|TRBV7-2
TGTGCCAGCATCAACGTAGCGGGTTCTAGCACAGATACGCAGTATTTT
CASINVAGSSTDTQYF
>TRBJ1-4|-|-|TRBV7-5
-
CARSFGSGEGCLMKNCFF
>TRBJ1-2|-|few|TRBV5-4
TGTGCCAGCAGCTCGCCCGGGAACTATGGCTACACCTTC
CASSSPGNYGYTF
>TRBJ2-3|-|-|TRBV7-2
TGTGCCAGCAGCCTCTTAGGCCTGAGCACAGATACGCAGTATTTT
CASSLLGLSTDTQYF
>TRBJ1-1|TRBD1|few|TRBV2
TGTGCCAGCAGTGAAGCGTACGAGTCAGGGGGCAAGGTTGATGACACTGAAGCTTTCTTT
CASSEAYESGGKVDDTEAFF
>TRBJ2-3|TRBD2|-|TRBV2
TGTGCCAGCAGTGGGCGGGGGGGGTTAACGCAGTATTTT
CASSGRGGLTQYF
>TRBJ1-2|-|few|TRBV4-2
TGTGCCAGCAGCCAAGATAGGGGGGCAAGTGGCTACACCTTC
CASSQDRGASGYTF
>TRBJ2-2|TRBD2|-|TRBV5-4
TGTGCCAGCAGCTTAAGGAGCGGGGCGAACACCGGGGAGCTGTTTTTT
CASSLRSGANTGELFF
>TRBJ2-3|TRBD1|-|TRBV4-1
TGCGCCAGCAGCCAGGCTGTGGGACAGGGGACGGGGTATGCAGATACGCAGTATTTT
CASSQAVGQGTGYADTQYF